This T cell receptor beta chain was obtained from a study of chemoradiotherapy in HPV16-positive cancers. Assay used: immunoSEQ multiplex PCR; TCRdb lists only in-frame clones, some missing. The sample lists about 11,000 clones; approximately 89% were seen once. General study results and limits: In HPV16-positive patients, HPV-responsive T-cell expansion tracked better recurrence-free survival. Candidate HPV-specific clones and E7-related TCR motifs grew in tumor during treatment. The functional HPV-specific definition rests on just a couple of HPV16-positive patients.

As for this clone: The antigen is not known.

CDR3 size: 15 residues. In germline, CDR1 is SGHRS, CDR2 YFSETQ. The ends lost 4 bases at V and 3 bases at J; junction bases unmatched: 7. The sample here was blood, taken from a patient who underwent chemoradiotherapy. The chain is built from TRBV5-1 and TRBJ2-3; 8 bases map to TRBD1. This clonotype originated in a human donor with HPV-associated anogenital cancer. Written as DNA, the CDR3 is TGCGCCAGCAGCCGCAACAGGGGGAAGACAGATACGCAGTATTTT. Amino acids: CASSRNRGKTDTQYF.